These T cell receptor beta chains were read from a single sample in a study of T cell responses to AZD1222 COVID-19 vaccine. Generated by immunoSEQ multiplex PCR, the TCRdb table keeps only in-frame clones and is missing some. The repertoire holds 120,000 to 150,000 clones, with roughly 90% as singletons. Specimen: peripheral blood, collected 28 days after the second AZD1222 dose. The origin of the receptors is an adult who received the AZD1222 COVID-19 vaccine. Each CDR3 is given with its conserved first and last residue. The D gene is left open where the match is weak. Clone size, where shown, is once, few, many, or a class for clones that have expanded.

clone size: -; D gene: -; V gene: TRBV5-5; J gene: TRBJ1-1; CDR3 protein: CASSSLGGLSTEAFF; CDR3 DNA: TGTGCCAGCAGTTCCTTGGGGGGCTTGAGTACTGAAGCTTTCTTT
clone size: -; D gene: -; V gene: TRBV6-5; J gene: TRBJ1-5; CDR3 protein: CASSYRKGYQPQHF; CDR3 DNA: TGTGCCAGCAGTTACAGGAAGGGGTATCAGCCCCAGCATTTT
clone size: -; D gene: -; V gene: TRBV10-2; J gene: TRBJ2-5; CDR3 protein: CASSDGVGETQYF; CDR3 DNA: TGCGCCAGCAGTGACGGGGTCGGGGAGACCCAGTACTTC
clone size: -; D gene: TRBD1; V gene: TRBV19; J gene: TRBJ2-7; CDR3 protein: CASSIRTGDFYEQYF; CDR3 DNA: TGTGCCAGTAGTATCCGGACAGGGGACTTCTACGAGCAGTACTTC
clone size: -; D gene: -; V gene: TRBV9; J gene: TRBJ1-2; CDR3 protein: CASSVEIGYGYTF; CDR3 DNA: TGTGCCAGCAGCGTAGAGATCGGTTATGGCTACACCTTC
clone size: -; D gene: -; V gene: TRBV5-1; J gene: TRBJ2-5; CDR3 protein: CAGPRAQYF; CDR3 DNA: TGCGCCGGGCCTAGGGCCCAGTACTTC
clone size: -; D gene: TRBD1; V gene: TRBV5-1; J gene: TRBJ1-5; CDR3 protein: CASSPQGVHQPQHF; CDR3 DNA: TGCGCCAGCAGCCCCCAGGGGGTGCATCAGCCCCAGCATTTT
clone size: -; D gene: -; V gene: TRBV6-5; J gene: TRBJ1-1; CDR3 protein: CASSYSTSEAFF; CDR3 DNA: TGTGCCAGCAGTTACAGTACCTCTGAAGCTTTCTTT
clone size: -; D gene: TRBD1; V gene: TRBV10-1; J gene: TRBJ2-2; CDR3 protein: CASRAGGANTGELFF; CDR3 DNA: TGCGCCAGCAGAGCAGGGGGCGCGAATACCGGGGAGCTGTTTTTT
clone size: -; D gene: -; V gene: TRBV11-2; J gene: TRBJ2-5; CDR3 protein: CASSQSRLETQYF; CDR3 DNA: TGTGCCAGCAGCCAGAGCCGGTTGGAGACCCAGTACTTC
clone size: -; D gene: -; V gene: TRBV10-1; J gene: TRBJ1-3; CDR3 protein: CASSPGTSGNTIYF; CDR3 DNA: TGCGCCAGCAGTCCCGGGACTTCTGGAAACACCATATATTTT
clone size: -; D gene: -; V gene: TRBV7-2; J gene: TRBJ1-4; CDR3 protein: CASSWTGGGEKLFF; CDR3 DNA: TGTGCCAGCAGCTGGACCGGAGGCGGGGAAAAACTGTTTTTT
clone size: -; D gene: TRBD1; V gene: TRBV19; J gene: TRBJ1-1; CDR3 protein: CSYRGDTEAFF; CDR3 DNA: TGTTCGTACAGGGGGGACACTGAAGCTTTCTTT
clone size: -; D gene: TRBD1; V gene: TRBV5-1; J gene: TRBJ1-1; CDR3 protein: CASSLAQGARSTEAFF; CDR3 DNA: TGCGCCAGCAGCTTGGCACAGGGGGCCCGGAGCACTGAAGCTTTCTTT
clone size: -; D gene: -; V gene: TRBV7-3; J gene: TRBJ2-5; CDR3 protein: CASSLIPTDPTQYF; CDR3 DNA: TGTGCCAGCAGCTTAATACCCACGGATCCGACCCAGTACTTC
clone size: -; D gene: -; V gene: TRBV11-2; J gene: TRBJ2-2; CDR3 protein: CASSPELLNTGELFF; CDR3 DNA: TGTGCCAGCAGCCCGGAACTCCTGAACACCGGGGAGCTGTTTTTT
clone size: -; D gene: -; V gene: TRBV7-2; J gene: TRBJ1-3; CDR3 protein: CASSQTVTGNTIYF; CDR3 DNA: TGTGCCAGCAGCCAAACCGTGACTGGAAACACCATATATTTT
clone size: -; D gene: -; V gene: TRBV24-1; J gene: TRBJ1-2; CDR3 protein: CATSDFGPGGYTF; CDR3 DNA: TGTGCCACCAGTGATTTCGGGCCCGGGGGCTACACCTTC
clone size: -; D gene: TRBD2; V gene: TRBV5-4; J gene: TRBJ2-1; CDR3 protein: CASSSRGAGDYNEQFF; CDR3 DNA: TGTGCCAGCAGCTCTCGGGGAGCGGGGGACTACAATGAGCAGTTCTTC
clone size: -; D gene: -; V gene: TRBV3-1/TRBV3-2; J gene: TRBJ1-5; CDR3 protein: CASSQDTNQPQHF; CDR3 DNA: TGTGCCAGCAGCCAAGATACGAATCAGCCCCAGCATTTT
clone size: -; D gene: -; V gene: TRBV2; J gene: TRBJ1-1; CDR3 protein: CASMGLRDTEAFF; CDR3 DNA: TGTGCCAGCATGGGACTGAGGGACACTGAAGCTTTCTTT
clone size: few; D gene: TRBD2; V gene: TRBV27; J gene: TRBJ2-1; CDR3 protein: CASSLGGRSYEQFF; CDR3 DNA: TGTGCCAGCAGTTTAGGCGGGAGAAGTTATGAGCAGTTCTTC
clone size: -; D gene: -; V gene: TRBV7-2; J gene: TRBJ2-2; CDR3 protein: CASSLGLGGLTGELFF; CDR3 DNA: TGTGCCAGCAGCTTAGGACTAGGGGGTCTCACCGGGGAGCTGTTTTTT
clone size: -; D gene: -; V gene: TRBV6-1; J gene: TRBJ1-3; CDR3 protein: CASSESSGNTIYF; CDR3 DNA: TGTGCCAGCAGTGAAAGCTCTGGAAACACCATATATTTT
clone size: -; D gene: TRBD1; V gene: TRBV5-5; J gene: TRBJ1-1; CDR3 protein: CASSFQGVLDTEAFF; CDR3 DNA: TGTGCCAGCAGCTTTCAGGGGGTTCTCGACACTGAAGCTTTCTTT
clone size: -; D gene: -; V gene: TRBV28; J gene: TRBJ1-5; CDR3 protein: CASSPWSSNQPQHF; CDR3 DNA: TGTGCCAGCAGTCCTTGGAGCTCTAATCAGCCCCAGCATTTT
clone size: -; D gene: -; V gene: TRBV21-1; J gene: TRBJ1-4; CDR3 protein: CASSNGDRGNEKLFF; CDR3 DNA: TGTGCCAGCAGCAATGGGGACAGGGGTAATGAAAAACTGTTTTTT
clone size: -; D gene: TRBD1; V gene: TRBV5-1; J gene: TRBJ1-1; CDR3 protein: CASSLGQGFDTEAFF; CDR3 DNA: TGCGCCAGCAGCTTGGGACAGGGGTTCGACACTGAAGCTTTCTTT
clone size: -; D gene: -; V gene: TRBV7-8; J gene: TRBJ2-1; CDR3 protein: CASSPGNEQFF; CDR3 DNA: TGTGCCAGCAGTCCCGGCAATGAGCAGTTCTTC
clone size: -; D gene: TRBD2; V gene: TRBV9; J gene: TRBJ2-4; CDR3 protein: CASSVGSGTTIAKNIQYF; CDR3 DNA: TGTGCCAGCAGCGTAGGTAGCGGGACCACCATAGCCAAAAACATTCAGTACTTC
clone size: once; D gene: TRBD1; V gene: TRBV4-1; J gene: TRBJ2-1; CDR3 protein: CASSLQGAKNEQFF; CDR3 DNA: TGCGCCAGCAGCCTCCAGGGGGCAAAGAATGAGCAGTTCTTC
clone size: -; D gene: -; V gene: TRBV10-2; J gene: TRBJ2-1; CDR3 protein: CASSDGFWFF; CDR3 DNA: TGCGCCAGCAGTGATGGATTTTGGTTCTTC
clone size: -; D gene: -; V gene: TRBV20-1; J gene: TRBJ2-1; CDR3 protein: CSARSGTSQFF; CDR3 DNA: TGCAGTGCTCGATCCGGGACTTCGCAGTTCTTC
clone size: -; D gene: TRBD2; V gene: TRBV28; J gene: TRBJ2-1; CDR3 protein: CASSPRGRDPYNEQFF; CDR3 DNA: TGTGCCAGCAGCCCCCGAGGGAGGGATCCCTACAATGAGCAGTTCTTC
clone size: -; D gene: -; V gene: TRBV7-3; J gene: TRBJ2-6; CDR3 protein: CASSQAGAGANVLTF; CDR3 DNA: TGTGCCAGCAGCCAGGCAGGGGCGGGGGCCAACGTCCTGACTTTC
clone size: -; D gene: TRBD2; V gene: TRBV11-3; J gene: TRBJ2-1; CDR3 protein: CASSPTVSGGSNEQFF; CDR3 DNA: TGTGCCAGCAGCCCCACCGTGAGCGGGGGGTCCAATGAGCAGTTCTTC
clone size: -; D gene: -; V gene: TRBV3-1/TRBV3-2; J gene: TRBJ2-1; CDR3 protein: CASSQYLREPSENEQFF; CDR3 DNA: TGTGCCAGCAGCCAATATTTGAGGGAGCCCTCGGAAAATGAGCAGTTCTTC
clone size: -; D gene: -; V gene: TRBV25-1; J gene: TRBJ2-3; CDR3 protein: CASRKGQTPGQYF; CDR3 DNA: TGTGCCAGCAGAAAGGGGCAAACTCCGGGGCAGTATTTT
clone size: -; D gene: TRBD2; V gene: TRBV2; J gene: TRBJ2-4; CDR3 protein: CASSVSLTAGDIQYF; CDR3 DNA: TGTGCCAGCAGTGTATCGTTAACAGCGGGAGACATTCAGTACTTC
clone size: -; D gene: TRBD1; V gene: TRBV6-1; J gene: TRBJ1-4; CDR3 protein: CASRGTATNEKLFF; CDR3 DNA: TGTGCCAGCAGGGGGACAGCAACTAATGAAAAACTGTTTTTT
clone size: -; D gene: TRBD2; V gene: TRBV4-1; J gene: TRBJ2-1; CDR3 protein: CASSHVGLAGSTSYNEQFF; CDR3 DNA: TGCGCCAGCAGCCACGTAGGACTAGCGGGATCTACCTCCTACAATGAGCAGTTCTTC
clone size: -; D gene: -; V gene: TRBV10-2; J gene: TRBJ1-5; CDR3 protein: CASSTSGASNQPQHF; CDR3 DNA: TGCGCCAGCAGTACTTCCGGGGCTAGCAATCAGCCCCAGCATTTT
clone size: -; D gene: -; V gene: TRBV5-6; J gene: TRBJ2-5; CDR3 protein: CASSLAGRDRETQYF; CDR3 DNA: TGTGCCAGCAGCTTGGCCGGCCGGGACCGAGAGACCCAGTACTTC
clone size: -; D gene: TRBD1; V gene: TRBV28; J gene: TRBJ2-6; CDR3 protein: CASRITGAGANVLTF; CDR3 DNA: TGTGCCAGCAGAATAACAGGGGCTGGGGCCAACGTCCTGACTTTC
clone size: -; D gene: TRBD1; V gene: TRBV3-1/TRBV3-2; J gene: TRBJ1-2; CDR3 protein: CASSPQGAYGYTF; CDR3 DNA: TGTGCCAGCAGCCCGCAGGGGGCTTACGGCTACACCTTC
clone size: -; D gene: -; V gene: TRBV9; J gene: TRBJ1-3; CDR3 protein: CASSVGTGGAGNTIYF; CDR3 DNA: TGTGCCAGCAGCGTAGGCACCGGGGGCGCTGGAAACACCATATATTTT
clone size: once; D gene: TRBD1; V gene: TRBV6-4; J gene: TRBJ2-1; CDR3 protein: CASSSGTGAKNEQFF; CDR3 DNA: TGTGCCAGCAGTTCCGGGACAGGGGCAAAGAATGAGCAGTTCTTC
clone size: -; D gene: -; V gene: TRBV2; J gene: TRBJ1-1; CDR3 protein: CASNEGGAGALNTEAFF; CDR3 DNA: TGTGCCAGCAACGAAGGTGGGGCAGGGGCTCTGAACACTGAAGCTTTCTTT
clone size: -; D gene: TRBD2; V gene: TRBV27; J gene: TRBJ2-7; CDR3 protein: CASSLTGTSVYEQYF; CDR3 DNA: TGTGCCAGCAGTCTCACCGGGACTAGCGTTTACGAGCAGTACTTC
clone size: -; D gene: -; V gene: TRBV30; J gene: TRBJ1-5; CDR3 protein: CAWSLRGFNQPQHF; CDR3 DNA: TGTGCCTGGAGCCTTCGGGGTTTCAATCAGCCCCAGCATTTT
clone size: -; D gene: TRBD2; V gene: TRBV3-1/TRBV3-2; J gene: TRBJ2-7; CDR3 protein: CASSQVEGGKQYF; CDR3 DNA: TGTGCCAGCAGCCAAGTGGAGGGAGGGAAGCAGTACTTC
clone size: -; D gene: -; V gene: TRBV5-1; J gene: TRBJ1-1; CDR3 protein: CASSLVGGGNTEAFF; CDR3 DNA: TGCGCCAGCAGCTTGGTGGGTGGGGGGAACACTGAAGCTTTCTTT
clone size: -; D gene: -; V gene: TRBV28; J gene: TRBJ2-2; CDR3 protein: CASSLFPSYTGELFF; CDR3 DNA: TGTGCCAGCAGTTTATTTCCCAGCTACACCGGGGAGCTGTTTTTT